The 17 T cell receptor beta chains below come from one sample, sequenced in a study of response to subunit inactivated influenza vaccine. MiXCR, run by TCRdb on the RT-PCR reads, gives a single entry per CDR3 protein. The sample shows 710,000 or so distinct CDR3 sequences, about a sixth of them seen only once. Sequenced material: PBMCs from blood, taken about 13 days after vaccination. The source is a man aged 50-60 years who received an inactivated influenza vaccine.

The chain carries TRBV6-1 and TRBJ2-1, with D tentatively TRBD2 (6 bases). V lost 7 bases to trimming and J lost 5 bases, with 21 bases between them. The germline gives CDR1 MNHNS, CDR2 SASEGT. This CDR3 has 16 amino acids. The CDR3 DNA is TGTGCCAGCACTCAACGGGACTCCGTGAGAGACAATGAGCAGTTCTTC. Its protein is CASTQRDSVRDNEQFF.

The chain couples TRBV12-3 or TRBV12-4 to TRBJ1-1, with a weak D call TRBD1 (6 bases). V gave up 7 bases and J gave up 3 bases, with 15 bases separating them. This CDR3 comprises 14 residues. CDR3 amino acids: CASNRGGRYTEAFF. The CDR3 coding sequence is TGTGCCAGCAACCGGGGGGGGCGGTACACTGAAGCTTTCTTT.

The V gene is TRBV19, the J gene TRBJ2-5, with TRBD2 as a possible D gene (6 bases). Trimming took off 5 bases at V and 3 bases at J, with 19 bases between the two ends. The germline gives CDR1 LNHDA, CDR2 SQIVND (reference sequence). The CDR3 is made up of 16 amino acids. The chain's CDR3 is CASSRGIGRAEETQYF. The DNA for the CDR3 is TGTGCCAGTAGTCGCGGGATCGGACGGGCGGAAGAGACCCAGTACTTC.

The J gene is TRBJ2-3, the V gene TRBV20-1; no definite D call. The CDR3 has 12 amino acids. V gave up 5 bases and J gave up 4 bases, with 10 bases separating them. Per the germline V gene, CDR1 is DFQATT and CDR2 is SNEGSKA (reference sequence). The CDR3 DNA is TGCAGTGCTGGCGGTTACGCAGATACGCAGTATTTT. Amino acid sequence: CSAGGYADTQYF.

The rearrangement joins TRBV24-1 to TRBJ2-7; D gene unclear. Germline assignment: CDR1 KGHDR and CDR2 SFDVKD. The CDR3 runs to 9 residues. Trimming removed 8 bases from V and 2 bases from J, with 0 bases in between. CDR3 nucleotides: TGTGCCACCACCTACGAGCAGTACTTC. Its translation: CATTYEQYF.

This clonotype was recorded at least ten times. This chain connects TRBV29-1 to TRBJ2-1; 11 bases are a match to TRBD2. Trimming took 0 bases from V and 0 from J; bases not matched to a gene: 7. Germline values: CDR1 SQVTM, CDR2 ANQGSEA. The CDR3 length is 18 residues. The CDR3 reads CSVEELAGGISSYNEQFF. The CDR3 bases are TGCAGCGTTGAAGAATTAGCGGGGGGGATTAGCTCCTACAATGAGCAGTTCTTC.

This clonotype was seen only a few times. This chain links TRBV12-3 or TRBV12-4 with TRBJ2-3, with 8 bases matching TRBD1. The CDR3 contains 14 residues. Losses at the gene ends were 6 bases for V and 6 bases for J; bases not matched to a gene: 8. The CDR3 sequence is CASSWTGIPDTQYF. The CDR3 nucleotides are TGTGCCAGCAGCTGGACAGGGATTCCCGATACGCAGTATTTT.

CDR3 in DNA: TGTGCCAGCAGGGGGGGCCCTTTGATAACCTACGAGCAGTACTTC. Its protein product is CASRGGPLITYEQYF. The rearrangement joins TRBV7-2 to TRBJ2-7; the D call may be TRBD1 or TRBD2 (6 bases each). Germline V CDR1 and CDR2: SGHTA, FQGNSA. The CDR3 totals 15 residues. V lost 6 bases and J lost 2, with 17 bases in between.

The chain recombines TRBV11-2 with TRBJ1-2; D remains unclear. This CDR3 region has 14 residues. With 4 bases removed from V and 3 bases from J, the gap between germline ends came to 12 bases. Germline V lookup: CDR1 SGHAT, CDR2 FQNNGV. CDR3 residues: CASSSRTTHYGYTF. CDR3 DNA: TGTGCCAGCAGCTCACGGACGACTCACTATGGCTACACCTTC.

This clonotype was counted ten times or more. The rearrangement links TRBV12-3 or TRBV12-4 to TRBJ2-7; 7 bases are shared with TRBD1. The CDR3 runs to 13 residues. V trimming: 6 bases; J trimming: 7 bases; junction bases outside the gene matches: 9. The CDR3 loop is CASSATGTVEQYF. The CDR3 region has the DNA TGTGCCAGCAGCGCGACGGGGACAGTTGAGCAGTACTTC.

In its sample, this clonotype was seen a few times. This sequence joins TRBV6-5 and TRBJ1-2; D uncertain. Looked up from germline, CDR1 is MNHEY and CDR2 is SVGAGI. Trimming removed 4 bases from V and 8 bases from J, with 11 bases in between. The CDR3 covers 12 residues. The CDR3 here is CASSSNRRGYTF. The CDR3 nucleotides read TGTGCCAGCAGTTCAAATCGTCGAGGCTACACCTTC.

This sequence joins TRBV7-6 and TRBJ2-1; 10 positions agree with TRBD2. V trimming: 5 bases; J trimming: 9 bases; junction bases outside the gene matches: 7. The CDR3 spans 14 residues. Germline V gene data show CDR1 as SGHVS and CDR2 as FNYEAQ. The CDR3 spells CASSPLGLAPEQFF. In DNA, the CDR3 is TGTGCCAGCAGCCCGTTGGGACTAGCGCCTGAGCAGTTCTTC.

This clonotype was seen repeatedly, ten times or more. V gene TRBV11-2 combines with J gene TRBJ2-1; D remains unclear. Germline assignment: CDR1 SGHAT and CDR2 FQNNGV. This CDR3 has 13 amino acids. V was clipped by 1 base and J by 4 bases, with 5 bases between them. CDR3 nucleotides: TGTGCCAGCAGCTTAGGAAATTACAATGAGCAGTTCTTC. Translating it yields CASSLGNYNEQFF.

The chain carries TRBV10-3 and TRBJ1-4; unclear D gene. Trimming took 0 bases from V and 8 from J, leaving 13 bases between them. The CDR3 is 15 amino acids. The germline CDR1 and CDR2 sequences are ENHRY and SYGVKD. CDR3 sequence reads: CAISESGLSGEKLFF. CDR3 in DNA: TGTGCCATCAGTGAGTCGGGCCTCTCCGGCGAAAAACTGTTTTTT.

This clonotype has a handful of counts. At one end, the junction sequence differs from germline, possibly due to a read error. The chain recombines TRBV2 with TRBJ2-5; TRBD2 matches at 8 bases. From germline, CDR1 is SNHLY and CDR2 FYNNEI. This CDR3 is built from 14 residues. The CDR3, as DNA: TGTGCCAGCAGGGGACTAATAGCGGGGCTGGACCACAAATTC. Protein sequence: CASRGLIAGLDHKF.

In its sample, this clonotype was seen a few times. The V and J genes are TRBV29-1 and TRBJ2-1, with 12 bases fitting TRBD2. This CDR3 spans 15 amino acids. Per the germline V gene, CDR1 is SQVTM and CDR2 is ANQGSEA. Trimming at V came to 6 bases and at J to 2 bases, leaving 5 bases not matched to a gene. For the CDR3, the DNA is TGCAGCGTAGGACTAGCGGGGAAACCCTACAATGAGCAGTTCTTC. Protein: CSVGLAGKPYNEQFF.

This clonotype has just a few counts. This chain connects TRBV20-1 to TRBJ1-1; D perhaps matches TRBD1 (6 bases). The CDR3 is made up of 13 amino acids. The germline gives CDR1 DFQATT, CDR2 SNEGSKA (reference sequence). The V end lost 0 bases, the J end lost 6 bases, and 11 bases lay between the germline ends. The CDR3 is CSARDGDKAEAFF. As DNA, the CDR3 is TGCAGTGCTAGAGATGGGGACAAAGCTGAAGCTTTCTTT.